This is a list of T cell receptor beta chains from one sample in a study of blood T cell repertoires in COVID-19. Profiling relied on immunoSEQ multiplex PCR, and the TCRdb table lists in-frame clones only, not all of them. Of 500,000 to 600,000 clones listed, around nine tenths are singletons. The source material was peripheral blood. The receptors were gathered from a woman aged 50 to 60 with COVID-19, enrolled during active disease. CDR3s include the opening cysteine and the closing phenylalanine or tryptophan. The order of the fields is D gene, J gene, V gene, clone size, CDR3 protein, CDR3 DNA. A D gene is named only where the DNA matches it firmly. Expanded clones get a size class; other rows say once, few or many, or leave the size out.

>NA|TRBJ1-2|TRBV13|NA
CASSLWGVGGYTF
TGTGCCAGCAGCTTATGGGGGGTCGGAGGCTACACCTTC
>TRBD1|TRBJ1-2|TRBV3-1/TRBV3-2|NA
CASSPGQGRGYTF
TGTGCCAGCAGCCCTGGACAGGGTCGGGGCTACACCTTC
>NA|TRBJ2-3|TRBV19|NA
CASSMGGPRTDTQYF
TGTGCCAGTAGTATGGGGGGGCCAAGAACAGATACGCAGTATTTT
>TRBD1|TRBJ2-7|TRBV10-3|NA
CAISGVVGQGALEQYF
TGTGCCATCAGTGGTGTTGTAGGGCAGGGGGCATTAGAGCAGTACTTC
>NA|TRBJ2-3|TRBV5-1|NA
CASSQEGDTQYF
TGCGCCAGCAGCCAAGAGGGAGATACGCAGTATTTT
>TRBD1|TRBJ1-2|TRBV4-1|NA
CASSQVHMGTGIYGYTF
TGCGCCAGCAGCCAAGTCCATATGGGGACAGGGATCTATGGCTACACCTTC
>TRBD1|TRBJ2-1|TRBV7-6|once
CASSQMEDRTYNEQFF
TGTGCCAGCAGCCAGATGGAGGACAGGACCTACAATGAGCAGTTCTTC
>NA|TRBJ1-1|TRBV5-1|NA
CASSLRQGNTEAFF
TGCGCCAGCAGCCTTCGCCAGGGGAACACTGAAGCTTTCTTT
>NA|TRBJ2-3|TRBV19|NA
CASSKGSTEIDTQYF
TGTGCCAGTAGTAAGGGGTCGACTGAAATAGATACGCAGTATTTT
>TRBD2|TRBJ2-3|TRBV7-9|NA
CASSPSRSGISTDTQYF
TGTGCCAGCAGCCCATCCAGGAGCGGGATTAGCACAGATACGCAGTATTTT
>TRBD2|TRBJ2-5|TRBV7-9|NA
CASSSTLGLAGGQVQYF
TGTGCCAGCAGTTCAACCCTAGGACTAGCGGGGGGGCAGGTCCAGTACTTC
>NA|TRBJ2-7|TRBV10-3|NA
CAISDSSGRHRAYEQYF
TGTGCCATCAGTGACTCGTCAGGTCGGCACAGAGCCTACGAGCAGTACTTC
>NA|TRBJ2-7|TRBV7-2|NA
CASRHAAPAYEQYF
TGTGCCAGCAGGCACGCGGCGCCCGCCTACGAGCAGTACTTC
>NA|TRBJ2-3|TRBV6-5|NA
CATGGKSTDTQYF
TGTGCCACGGGGGGCAAGAGCACAGATACGCAGTATTTT
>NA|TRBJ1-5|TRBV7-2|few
CASSSRGSQPQHF
TGTGCCAGCAGCTCGAGAGGATCTCAGCCCCAGCATTTT
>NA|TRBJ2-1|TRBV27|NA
CASSFTVGGEQFF
TGTGCCAGCAGTTTCACTGTGGGGGGTGAGCAGTTCTTC
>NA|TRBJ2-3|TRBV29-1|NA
CSFPRGNTQYF
TGCAGCTTCCCAAGGGGCAATACGCAGTATTTT
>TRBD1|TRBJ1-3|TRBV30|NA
CAWKRTGGPSGNTIYF
TGTGCCTGGAAAAGGACAGGGGGACCTTCTGGAAACACCATATATTTT
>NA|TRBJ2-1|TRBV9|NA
CASSVVGLSNRYEQFF
TGTGCCAGCAGCGTAGTGGGGCTCTCGAATCGGTATGAGCAGTTCTTC
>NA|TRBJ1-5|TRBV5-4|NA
CASSPDYRSNQPQHF
TGTGCCAGCAGCCCCGACTACCGTAGCAATCAGCCCCAGCATTTT
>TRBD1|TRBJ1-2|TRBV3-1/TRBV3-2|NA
CASSHDRRGLAGYTF
TGTGCCAGCAGCCATGATAGGAGGGGGCTTGCGGGCTACACCTTC
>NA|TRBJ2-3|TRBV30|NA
CAWSVLWGVNPSSTDTQYF
TGTGCCTGGAGTGTACTTTGGGGGGTCAACCCAAGTAGCACAGATACGCAGTATTTT
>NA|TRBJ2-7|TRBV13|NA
CASSLGAGVNYEQYF
TGTGCCAGCAGCCTGGGGGCAGGGGTTAACTACGAGCAGTACTTC
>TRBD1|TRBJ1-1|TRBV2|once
CASRATGGEVEAFF
TGTGCCAGCAGGGCGACAGGGGGCGAAGTTGAAGCTTTCTTT
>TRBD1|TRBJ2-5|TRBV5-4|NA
CASSLLDREKTQYF
TGTGCCAGCAGCTTATTGGACAGGGAGAAGACCCAGTACTTC
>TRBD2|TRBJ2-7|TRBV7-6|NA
CASSAGGGAKNEQYF
TGTGCCAGCAGCGCAGGCGGGGGGGCAAAAAACGAGCAGTACTTC
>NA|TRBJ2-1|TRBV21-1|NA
CAIFSGKQFF
TGTGCCATTTTTAGCGGGAAGCAGTTCTTC
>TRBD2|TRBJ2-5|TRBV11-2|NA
CASSFRKTGGQETQYF
TGTGCCAGCAGCTTTCGCAAAACGGGGGGGCAAGAGACCCAGTACTTC
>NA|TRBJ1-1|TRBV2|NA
CASSESVNTEAFF
TGTGCCAGCAGTGAGAGCGTGAACACTGAAGCTTTCTTT
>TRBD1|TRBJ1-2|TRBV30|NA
CAWTNRGGYTF
TGTGCCTGGACCAACAGGGGAGGCTACACCTTC
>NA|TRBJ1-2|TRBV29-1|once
CSVATVPGYTF
TGCAGCGTGGCGACAGTTCCAGGCTACACCTTC
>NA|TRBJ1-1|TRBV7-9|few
CASSSVAGWTEAFF
TGTGCCAGCAGCTCTGTTGCAGGGTGGACTGAAGCTTTCTTT
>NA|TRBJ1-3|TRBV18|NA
CASSPGPGAGNTIYF
TGTGCCAGCTCACCCGGGCCAGGGGCTGGAAACACCATATATTTT